The TCR beta chain under discussion was sequenced for a study of T cell changes during pregnancy in multiple sclerosis. Repertoires were generated with immunoSEQ multiplex PCR, while TCRdb's copy carries only in-frame clones and drops some. The sample lists approximately 70,000 clones, about 92% occurring once. This clone was seen only once. Losses at the gene ends were 4 bases for V and 7 bases for J; bases not matched to a gene: 5. Germline assignment: CDR1 SGHNT and CDR2 YYREEE (reference sequence). CDR3 length equals 14 residues. The chain is built from TRBV5-4 and TRBJ2-1, with 10 bases fitting TRBD1. The clonotype originates from a female donor with multiple sclerosis, enrolled in a pregnancy study. Sequenced here: peripheral blood, sampled in the third trimester of pregnancy. CDR3 sequence reads: CASSVRTGGNEQFF. CDR3 in DNA: TGTGCCAGCAGCGTACGGACAGGGGGGAATGAGCAGTTCTTC. The full variable domain, its missing parts supplied by reference TRBV5-4 and TRBJ2-1, is ETGVTQSPTHLIKTRGQQVTLRCSSQSGHNTVSWYQQALGQGPQFIFQYYREEENGRGNFPPRFSGLQFPNYSSELNVNALELDDSALYLCASSVRTGGNEQFFGPGTRLTVL.